This TCR beta chain appears in the sequencing data of a study of T cell responses to AZD1222 COVID-19 vaccine. Findings and limits, study-wide: Vaccination with two AZD1222 doses was followed by a rise in Spike-specific TCR breadth and depth. No day 14 peak samples; only post-peak repertoires were characterized.

Note on this clone: Its target is unknown.

Assay used: immunoSEQ multiplex PCR; TCRdb lists only in-frame clones, some missing. The sample carries about 110,000 clones, around nine tenths recorded once. Germline CDR1 reads SNHLY; CDR2 reads FYNNEI. The V gene end was trimmed by 10 bases and the J gene end by 1 base; junction bases not matched to a gene: 8. This CDR3 spans 14 amino acids. Sequenced material: peripheral blood, taken 28 days after the second AZD1222 dose. The chain recombines TRBV2 with TRBJ2-7; 9 nucleotides agree with TRBD1. The receptor comes from an adult who received the AZD1222 COVID-19 vaccine. The CDR3 protein is CATTGGYRSYEQYF. The CDR3 coding sequence is TGTGCCACCACAGGGGGCTATAGGTCCTACGAGCAGTACTTC.